The rows below give T cell receptor beta chains drawn from one sample of a study of cytomegalovirus exposure and HLA in healthy donors. Assay: immunoSEQ multiplex PCR; the TCRdb copy retains only in-frame clones and omits some. The sample shows about 88,000 clones, and less than 7% sits with its ten largest clones. Sequenced: PBMCs. Source of these receptors: a girl between 10 and 17 years old in good health and CMV-seropositive. Each CDR3 is given with its conserved first and last residue. The D gene is left open where the match is weak.

d_call j_call v_call cdr3_nt cdr3_aa
NA TRBJ2-1 TRBV7-2 TGTGCCAGCAGCTCCACTCTCGGAGGCAATGAGCAGTTCTTC CASSSTLGGNEQFF
NA TRBJ1-2 TRBV5-1 TGCGCCAGCAGCTTTGGCAGGGGCCGCGATAACTATGGCTACACCTTC CASSFGRGRDNYGYTF
TRBD2 TRBJ2-2 TRBV4-2 TGTGCCAGCAGGGGGTCCCTGACTAGCGGGGGGGTCAGGGACACCGGGGAGCTGTTTTTT CASRGSLTSGGVRDTGELFF
NA TRBJ2-1 TRBV9 TGTGCCAGCAGCTTAACTAGCAATGAGCAGTTCTTC CASSLTSNEQFF
NA TRBJ2-3 TRBV9 TGTGCCAGCAGCGTCGGAGATACGCAGTATTTT CASSVGDTQYF
NA TRBJ1-2 TRBV20-1 TGCAGTGCTACAGGGTCGGGTGGCTACACCTTC CSATGSGGYTF
NA TRBJ2-3 TRBV6-6 TGTGCCAGCAGCTACCTTCGAGATACGCAGTATTTT CASSYLRDTQYF
NA TRBJ1-2 TRBV5-6 TGTGCCAGCAGCTTGGGCCTGGCTTGGCAGGGGTGGAATGGCTACACCTTC CASSLGLAWQGWNGYTF
NA TRBJ1-2 TRBV7-2 TGTGCCAGCAGCCAAAACTATGGCTACACCTTC CASSQNYGYTF
TRBD1 TRBJ1-2 TRBV4-3 TGCGCCAGCAGCCAAGACCCCTTAGCAGGGGGCGCGTCCTATGGCTACACCTTC CASSQDPLAGGASYGYTF
NA TRBJ1-5 TRBV2 TGTGCCAGCAGGCCGGACTTGGTTAATCAGCCCCAGCATTTT CASRPDLVNQPQHF
TRBD1 TRBJ1-5 TRBV2 TGTGCCAGCAGAGGACAGGGGGCAGGGCAGCCCCAGCATTTT CASRGQGAGQPQHF
TRBD2 TRBJ2-1 TRBV6-5 TGTGCCAGCGCGACTAGCGGGGACACGTACAATGAGCAGTTCTTC CASATSGDTYNEQFF
NA TRBJ1-3 TRBV11-3 TGTGCCAGCAGCTTGGGCCGATTCTCTGGAAACACCATATATTTT CASSLGRFSGNTIYF
TRBD2 TRBJ2-1 TRBV7-2 TGTGCCAGCAGCTGTTACCCGGGACTAGCGGGGGACGATAATGAGCAGTTCTTC CASSCYPGLAGDDNEQFF
NA TRBJ1-1 TRBV6-1 TGTGCCAGCAGTGAAGGCCAAGGGGGGAACACTGAAGCTTTCTTT CASSEGQGGNTEAFF
NA TRBJ1-1 TRBV6-1 TGTGCCAGCAGTGAAGGGGGAGGGGGGCCAAACACTGAAGCTTTCTTT CASSEGGGGPNTEAFF
NA TRBJ1-2 TRBV6-5 TGTGCCAGCAGTTATTCTACAGAGCTTTACTATGGCTACACCTTC CASSYSTELYYGYTF
TRBD1 TRBJ1-4 TRBV11-2 TGTGCCAGCAGCTTGGGACAGGGGGTCGGTGAAAAACTGTTTTTT CASSLGQGVGEKLFF
TRBD2 TRBJ2-5 TRBV7-2 TGTGCCAGCAGCTCCCGCGGGGGGGCGCGTGAGACCCAGTACTTC CASSSRGGARETQYF
NA TRBJ2-4 TRBV9 TGTGCCAGCAGCGTAGGTGAGGGCTCCTTAGCCAAAAACATTCAGTACTTC CASSVGEGSLAKNIQYF
NA TRBJ1-1 TRBV6-5 TGTGCCAGTACCAATGGAAAGGGGGCTTTCTTT CASTNGKGAFF
NA TRBJ1-2 TRBV19 TGTGCCAGTACCCCGGGGAGGGGCTATGGCTACACCTTC CASTPGRGYGYTF
TRBD1 TRBJ1-5 TRBV6-5 TGTGCCAGCAGTTACTCGGGACAGGCAGGTCAGCCCCAGCATTTT CASSYSGQAGQPQHF
NA TRBJ1-5 TRBV27 TGTGCCAGCAGTCCTAGGCTAGCCCCGCCGGGGGCCCAGCATTTT CASSPRLAPPGAQHF
TRBD2 TRBJ2-3 TRBV4-3 TGCGCCAGCAGCCATGCGGGAGACATGTACCGAGATACGCAGTATTTT CASSHAGDMYRDTQYF
NA TRBJ1-5 TRBV7-2 TGTGCCAGCAGCTCTTGGGGCGATGGCAATCAGCCCCAGCATTTT CASSSWGDGNQPQHF
TRBD1 TRBJ2-7 TRBV5-1 TGCGCCAGCAGCTTCACAGGGGTCGGTTACGAGCAGTACTTC CASSFTGVGYEQYF
TRBD2 TRBJ2-3 TRBV7-2 TGTGCCAGCAGGCTAGCGGGGGTAACAGATACGCAGTATTTT CASRLAGVTDTQYF
NA TRBJ2-3 TRBV2 TGTGCCAGCAGTGATCTAGTTAGCGGCAGGGATACGCAGTATTTT CASSDLVSGRDTQYF
TRBD2 TRBJ2-5 TRBV4-3 TGCGCCAGCAGCCAAGATCGAGCGGGGGGTCAGGTGGCCCAGTACTTC CASSQDRAGGQVAQYF
TRBD1 TRBJ1-6 TRBV5-1 TGCGCCAGCAGCTATCGGACAGGGGACATCAATTCACCCCTCCACTTT CASSYRTGDINSPLHF
TRBD2 TRBJ2-6 TRBV5-1 TGCGCCAGCAGCTTGGTCTCTAGCGGGGGGGCTGGGGCCAACGTCCTGACTTTC CASSLVSSGGAGANVLTF
TRBD2 TRBJ2-7 TRBV14 TGTGCCAGCAGCCTAGCGGGGGGGCCGTTCGAGCAGTACTTC CASSLAGGPFEQYF
NA TRBJ2-2 TRBV29-1 TGCAGCGTTGAGGCAGGGTACGACGGGGAGCTGTTTTTT CSVEAGYDGELFF
NA TRBJ1-1 TRBV11-2 TGTGCCAGCAGCTTAGGATATAGGACAGAGAACACTGAAGCTTTCTTT CASSLGYRTENTEAFF
NA TRBJ2-5 TRBV7-2 TGTGCCAGCAGCTTAGTAGGAGGGAAAGAGACCCAGTACTTC CASSLVGGKETQYF
TRBD1 TRBJ1-1 TRBV9 TGTGCCAGCAGCGCTTGGGACAGGGGGCTCTTTGGCACTGAAGCTTTCTTT CASSAWDRGLFGTEAFF
TRBD2 TRBJ2-2 TRBV9 TGTGCCAGCAGCTTTACTAGCGGGGGAGTCACCGGGGAGCTGTTTTTT CASSFTSGGVTGELFF
NA TRBJ2-2 TRBV4-3 TGCGCCAGCAGCCAAGAACGCGGGTACACCGGGGAGCTGTTTTTT CASSQERGYTGELFF
NA TRBJ2-7 TRBV10-3 TGTGCCATCAGGCCAGAGACAGCTTTCTCCTACGAGCAGTACTTC CAIRPETAFSYEQYF
NA TRBJ1-2 TRBV7-9 TGTGCCAGCAGGGTCAGGGAAGACTATGGCTACACCTTC CASRVREDYGYTF
TRBD2 TRBJ2-7 TRBV2 TGTGCCAGCAACCTCGCGGGGGGGAAGTCCTACGAGCAGTACTTC CASNLAGGKSYEQYF
NA TRBJ1-1 TRBV6-6 TGTGCCAGCAGTTACTCGAGAACAGGGAACACTGAAGCTTTCTTT CASSYSRTGNTEAFF
NA TRBJ1-5 TRBV11-1 TGTGCCAGCAGCCCAGGGCCCGGGCAGCCCCAGCATTTT CASSPGPGQPQHF
NA TRBJ1-2 TRBV28 TGTGCCAGCAAGGCGGGGGGAAACTATGGCTACACCTTC CASKAGGNYGYTF
NA TRBJ2-2 TRBV19 TGTGCCAGTAGTATAGGCTACAATTCTGACTATACCGGGGAGCTGTTTTTT CASSIGYNSDYTGELFF
TRBD2 TRBJ2-3 TRBV5-1 TGCGCCAGCAGACGGGAGGAAGGAACCGATACGCAGTATTTT CASRREEGTDTQYF
NA TRBJ1-6 TRBV2 TGTGCCAGCTGCCGGAACGGAGGGTCACCCCTCCACTTT CASCRNGGSPLHF
TRBD1 TRBJ2-3 TRBV18 TGTGCCAGCTCACCTACAGGGGGCTTAACAGATACGCAGTATTTT CASSPTGGLTDTQYF
NA TRBJ2-7 TRBV4-1 TGCGCCAGCAGCCAAGAGAGGCAGGGGTCCTACGAGCAGTACTTC CASSQERQGSYEQYF
TRBD1 TRBJ2-6 TRBV4-1 TGCGCCAGCAGCCAAGAACAAAACGACAGGGTCGTCGGGGCCAACGTCCTGACTTTC CASSQEQNDRVVGANVLTF